This entry concerns a single T cell receptor beta chain. Its specificity is not known. A read error may explain this, as a much larger clone is one base away. The CDR3 runs 15 residues. Germline V gene lookup returns CDR1 MNHNY and CDR2 SVGAGI (reference sequence). This record comes from a study of blood T cells in healthy people across ages. Primed by a sample-barcoded 5' primer and a J-beta primer mix, a second PCR proceeded for about 6 to 12 cycles. Researchers report that each sample yielded at least 2.5 million CDR3-containing paired-end reads. TCRdb recomputed calls from the 5' RACE reads with MiXCR, one row per CDR3 protein. The table shows about 1.5 million distinct CDR3 sequences, with 42% occurring only once. The study's findings and limits: A roughly linear age-dependent decrease characterized TCR beta diversity per million T cells.

Material for sequencing was blood. The source is a woman aged 18-29 years in good health. The chain employs TRBV6-6 and TRBJ2-7, with 10 bases that match TRBD1. The CDR3 DNA reads as TGTGCCAGCAGTCCGCGACAGGGGGCCGCCTACGAGCAGCACTTC. It translates to CASSPRQGAAYEQHF.